This T cell receptor beta chain was sequenced in a study of blood T cell repertoires in COVID-19. Study summary: Spain, Italy and the United States supplied samples that represented acute and convalescent COVID-19.

The trim removed 8 bases at V and 11 bases at J, leaving 20 bases unmatched. Germline V lookup: CDR1 LGHDT, CDR2 YNNKEL (reference sequence). The CDR3 totals 17 residues. TCRdb keeps only in-frame clones here, not all; method: immunoSEQ multiplex PCR. Of tens of thousands of clones in the sample, approximately 78% were seen once. The sequence was obtained from a man older than 75 with active or convalescent COVID-19. The rearrangement links TRBV3-1 (or the pseudogene TRBV3-2) to TRBJ2-5, with 13 positions matching TRBD2. Material: peripheral blood. The CDR3 protein is CASQPGTSGMATQEQYF. The CDR3 DNA follows: TGTGCCAGCCAACCCGGGACTAGCGGGATGGCCACTCAAGAGCAGTACTTC.